This TCR beta chain came from a study of T cell responses to AZD1222 COVID-19 vaccine. The study's findings and limits: A reported finding is that nearly half of spike-specific TCRs target unmutated variant regions. White British people made up most donors, females outnumbered males, and clonal diversity was possibly underestimated. Repertoire samples came only from after the peak T cell response.

This clone was observed a single time. As yet, its antigen is unknown. Clones were read by immunoSEQ multiplex PCR, and TCRdb kept only the in-frame ones, dropping some. The sample lists some 110,000 clones; 85% to 95% were seen once. The V gene's germline CDR1 is MNHEY and CDR2 SVGAGI. V was pared by 7 bases and J by 4 bases, with 16 bases between. The CDR3 extends over 14 amino acids. The sequenced sample was peripheral blood, obtained on day 0 of AZD1222 vaccination. V is TRBV6-5 and J is TRBJ1-1; perhaps TRBD1 as D (6 bases). The TCR originated in an adult in good health. CDR3 DNA sequence: TGTGCCAGCATCTCCTTAGGGGGTGTCACTGAAGCTTTCTTT. Its translation is CASISLGGVTEAFF.